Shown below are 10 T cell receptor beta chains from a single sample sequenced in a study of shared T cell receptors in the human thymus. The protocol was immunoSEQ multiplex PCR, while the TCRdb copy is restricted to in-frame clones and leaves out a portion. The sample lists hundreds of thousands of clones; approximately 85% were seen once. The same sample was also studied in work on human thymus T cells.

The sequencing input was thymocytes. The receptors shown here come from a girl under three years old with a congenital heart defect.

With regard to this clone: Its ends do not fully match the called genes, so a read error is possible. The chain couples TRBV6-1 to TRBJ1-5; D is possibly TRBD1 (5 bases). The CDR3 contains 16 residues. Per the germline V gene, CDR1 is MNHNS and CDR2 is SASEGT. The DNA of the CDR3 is TGTGCCAGCACTGAAGCGACAGCTTATAGCAATCAGCCCCAGCATTTT. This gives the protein CASTEATAYSNQPQHF.

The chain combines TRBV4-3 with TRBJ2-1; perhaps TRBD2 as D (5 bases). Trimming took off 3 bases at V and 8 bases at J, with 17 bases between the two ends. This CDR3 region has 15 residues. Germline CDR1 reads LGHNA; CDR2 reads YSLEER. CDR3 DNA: TGCGCCAGCAGCCAGGAGCCCCCGATGAGGGATGAGCAGTTCTTC. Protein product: CASSQEPPMRDEQFF.

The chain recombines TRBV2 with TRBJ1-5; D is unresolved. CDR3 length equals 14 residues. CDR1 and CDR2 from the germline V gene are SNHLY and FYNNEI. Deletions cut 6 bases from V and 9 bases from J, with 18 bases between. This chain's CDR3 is CASSAGQTPRPQHF. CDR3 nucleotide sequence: TGTGCCAGCAGCGCTGGGCAGACCCCACGGCCCCAGCATTTT.

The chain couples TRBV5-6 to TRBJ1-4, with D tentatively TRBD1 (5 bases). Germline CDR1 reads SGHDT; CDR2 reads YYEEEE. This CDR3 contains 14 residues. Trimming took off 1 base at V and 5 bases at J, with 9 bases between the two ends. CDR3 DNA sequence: TGTGCCAGCAGCTTGCAGGGTAGGAATGAAAAACTGTTTTTT. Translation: CASSLQGRNEKLFF.

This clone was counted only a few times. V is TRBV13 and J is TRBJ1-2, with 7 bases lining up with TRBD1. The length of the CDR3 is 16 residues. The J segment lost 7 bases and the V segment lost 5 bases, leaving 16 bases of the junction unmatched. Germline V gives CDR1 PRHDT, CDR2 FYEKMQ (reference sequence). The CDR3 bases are TGTGCCAGCAGCCCGTCCAACGACAGGGAGAGGGGTGGCTACACCTTC. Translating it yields CASSPSNDRERGGYTF.

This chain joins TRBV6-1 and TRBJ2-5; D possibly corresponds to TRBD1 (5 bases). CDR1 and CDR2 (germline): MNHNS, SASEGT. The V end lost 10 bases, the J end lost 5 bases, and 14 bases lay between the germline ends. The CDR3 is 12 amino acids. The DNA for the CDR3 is TGTGCCACGCAGGGTCGGGCGGAGACCCAGTACTTC. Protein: CATQGRAETQYF.

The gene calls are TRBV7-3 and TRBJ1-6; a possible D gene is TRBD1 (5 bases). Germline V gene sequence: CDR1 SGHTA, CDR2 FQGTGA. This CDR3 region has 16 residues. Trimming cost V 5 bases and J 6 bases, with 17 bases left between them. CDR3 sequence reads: CASSQTAGQINSPLHF. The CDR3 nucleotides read TGTGCCAGCAGCCAGACCGCAGGACAAATTAATTCACCCCTCCACTTT.

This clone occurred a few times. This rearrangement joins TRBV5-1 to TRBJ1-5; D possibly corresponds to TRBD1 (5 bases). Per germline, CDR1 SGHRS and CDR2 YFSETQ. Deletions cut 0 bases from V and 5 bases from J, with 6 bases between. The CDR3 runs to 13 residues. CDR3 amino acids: CASSLGGDQPQHF. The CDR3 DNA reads TGCGCCAGCAGCTTGGGGGGGGATCAGCCCCAGCATTTT.

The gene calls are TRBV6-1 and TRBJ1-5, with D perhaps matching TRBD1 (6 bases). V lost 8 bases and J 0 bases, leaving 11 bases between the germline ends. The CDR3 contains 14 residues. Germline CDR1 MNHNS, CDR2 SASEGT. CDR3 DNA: TGTGCCAGCGCGGGGGGGGCTAGCAATCAGCCCCAGCATTTT. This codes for CASAGGASNQPQHF.

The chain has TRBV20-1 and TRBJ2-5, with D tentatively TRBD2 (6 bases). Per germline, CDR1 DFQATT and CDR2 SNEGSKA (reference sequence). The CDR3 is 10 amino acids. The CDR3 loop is CTVVGGTQYF. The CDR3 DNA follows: TGCACCGTCGTGGGGGGGACCCAGTACTTC.